A single sample is the source of the 14 T cell receptor beta chains below, sequenced in a study of cytomegalovirus exposure and HLA in healthy donors (dated by TCRdb to about 2017). The protocol used for the library was the immunoSEQ multiplex PCR assay. For the multiplex PCR, a mixture combining 60 forward primers for TCR Vbeta segments and 13 reverse primers for TCR Jbeta segments was used. As stored in TCRdb, this immuneACCESS dataset retains in-frame rearrangements with V and J assigned. A fraction of the clones does not appear; measured against another copy, unresolved V genes explain less than half of the discrepancy, and the remainder lacks a known reason. This sample has over 110,000 clones in its table, and approximately 80% of those were observed once. 5% to 8% of the sample is taken by the ten largest. Sequenced material: PBMCs. The receptors shown here come from a woman in her thirties or forties in good health and CMV-seropositive.

The rearrangement uses TRBV5-1 and TRBJ1-2; D call uncertain. V was clipped by 0 bases and J by 4 bases, with 10 bases between them. The CDR3 sequence is 14 residues long. Germline V gives CDR1 SGHRS, CDR2 YFSETQ. DNA for the CDR3: TGCGCCAGCAGCTTGGTGGCGGCGACCTATGGCTACACCTTC. Residues: CASSLVAATYGYTF.

This clone was detected a few times. This sequence joins TRBV10-3 and TRBJ2-1; 9 bases are shared with TRBD2. With V trimmed by 11 bases and J by 8 bases, 13 bases remained unmatched. Germline V lookup: CDR1 ENHRY, CDR2 SYGVKD. The CDR3 has 14 amino acids. The CDR3 region is CAAGGLAGLDEQFF. CDR3 nucleotides: TGTGCCGCAGGGGGGCTAGCGGGACTGGATGAGCAGTTCTTC.

Here the CDR3 reads CASSPVGEYEQFF. The DNA of the CDR3 is TGTGCCAGTAGTCCGGTGGGAGAGTATGAGCAGTTCTTC. The V gene is TRBV19, the J gene TRBJ2-1; TRBD2 might be the D (5 bases). The CDR3 is made up of 13 amino acids. V lost 5 bases and J 8 bases, leaving 13 bases between the germline ends. The germline V gene encodes CDR1 LNHDA and CDR2 SQIVND (reference sequence).

The sample holds one count of this clone. The CDR3: CASSLGQGAREQYF. CDR3 bases: TGTGCCAGCAGCTTGGGCCAGGGGGCGAGAGAGCAGTACTTC. The V and J genes are TRBV5-4 and TRBJ2-7, with 8 bases identical to TRBD1. There are 14 residues in the CDR3. The J segment lost 7 bases and the V segment lost 0 bases, leaving 6 bases of the junction unmatched. From germline, CDR1 is SGHNT and CDR2 YYREEE (reference sequence).

This clone has a handful of counts. J is TRBJ2-7 and V is TRBV29-1, with a tentative D call TRBD2 (5 bases). The germline V gene encodes CDR1 SQVTM and CDR2 ANQGSEA. The length of the CDR3 is 17 residues. V was shortened by 4 bases and J by 0 bases, with 22 bases between the two germline ends. In DNA form, the CDR3 reads TGCAGCGTTGGGGGAGCAATGGCGGGTTCTAGCTCCTACGAGCAGTACTTC. Translating it yields CSVGGAMAGSSSYEQYF.

The chain uses TRBV19 and TRBJ2-3; possible D gene TRBD1, 5 bases. V was cut by 9 bases and J by 6 bases, with 16 bases left in between. The CDR3 length is 13 residues. Germline CDR1 LNHDA, CDR2 SQIVND (reference sequence). For the CDR3, the DNA is TGTGCCAGCCGACCGAGAAGGGGTGATACGCAGTATTTT. It is translated as CASRPRRGDTQYF.

The chain carries TRBV27 and TRBJ1-2, with 7 bases matching TRBD1. The CDR3 covers 17 residues. Germline CDR1 MNHEY, CDR2 SMNVEV (reference sequence). Unmatched junction bases numbered 19, after V lost 7 bases and J lost 5 bases. CDR3 sequence reads: CASTQKGGRDFYYGYTF. The CDR3 bases are TGTGCCAGCACTCAAAAAGGGGGCAGGGACTTTTATTATGGCTACACCTTC.

This chain uses TRBV5-1 with TRBJ1-2; D perhaps matches TRBD1 (6 bases). Trimming cost V 4 bases and J 3 bases, with 13 bases left between them. The CDR3 has 14 amino acids. Germline V lookup: CDR1 SGHRS, CDR2 YFSETQ. This CDR3 reads CASSVTGGDYGYTF. CDR3 sequence (DNA): TGCGCCAGCAGCGTAACGGGGGGCGACTATGGCTACACCTTC. The entire variable domain, with the rest obtained from reference TRBV5-1 and TRBJ1-2, is as follows: KAGVTQTPRYLIKTRGQQVTLSCSPISGHRSVSWYQQTPGQGLQFLFEYFSETQRNKGNFPGRFSGRQFSNSRSEMNVSTLELGDSALYLCASSVTGGDYGYTFGSGTRLTVV.

The chain combines TRBV11-2 with TRBJ2-3, with D uncertain. The length of the CDR3 is 13 residues. The V gene lost 1 base and the J gene lost 3 bases, with 5 bases spanning the gap. The germline V gene has CDR1 SGHAT and CDR2 FQNNGV. CDR3 nucleotides: TGTGCCAGCAGCTTAGGGAGAACAGATACGCAGTATTTT. This sequence encodes CASSLGRTDTQYF.

V gene TRBV28 combines with J gene TRBJ2-1; 12 bases map to TRBD2. The CDR3 is 15 amino acids. Germline values: CDR1 MDHEN, CDR2 SYDVKM. V lost 1 base, J lost 7 bases, and 2 bases stayed unmatched. The CDR3 coding sequence is TGTGCCAGCAGTTTATCTAGCGGGAGGGTTAATGAGCAGTTCTTC. It encodes CASSLSSGRVNEQFF.

V is TRBV29-1 and J is TRBJ2-5; TRBD1 matches 7 bases. The CDR3 runs 14 residues. Trimming cost V 6 bases and J 4 bases; bases outside gene matches: 11. CDR1 and CDR2 (germline): SQVTM, ANQGSEA. The DNA of the CDR3 is TGCAGCGTGGAGCGACAGGGACGGGGAGAGACCCAGTACTTC. Translating it yields CSVERQGRGETQYF.

The rearrangement links TRBV7-8 to TRBJ1-1; 7 positions match TRBD1. The CDR3 is 14 amino acids. Germline trimming cut 5 bases from V and 5 bases from J; bases unmatched to any gene: 8. Looked up from germline, CDR1 is SGHVS and CDR2 is FQNEAQ. CDR3 nucleotides: TGTGCCAGCAGCGTTACACAGGGGTGGACTGAAGCTTTCTTT. Its translation is CASSVTQGWTEAFF.

The rearrangement links TRBV27 to TRBJ2-3, with no clear D. The CDR3 length is 14 residues. The germline CDR1 and CDR2 sequences are MNHEY and SMNVEV (reference sequence). Trimming removed 3 bases from V and 0 bases from J, with 7 bases in between. This CDR3 is CASSFFTSTDTQYF. The CDR3 bases are TGTGCCAGCAGTTTTTTTACTAGCACAGATACGCAGTATTTT.

J is TRBJ2-7 and V is TRBV14, with TRBD1 matching 9 bases. This CDR3 is built from 14 residues. V lost 6 bases, J lost 3 bases, and 6 bases stayed unmatched. CDR1 is SGHDN and CDR2 is FVKESK in the germline V gene. CDR3 DNA: TGTGCCAGCAGACAGACAGGGGGGGACTACGAGCAGTACTTC. Translation gives CASRQTGGDYEQYF. Filled out from reference TRBV14 and TRBJ2-7, the complete variable domain reads EAGVTQFPSHSVIEKGQTVTLRCDPISGHDNLYWYRRVMGKEIKFLLHFVKESKQDESGMPNNRFLAERTGGTYSTLKVQPAELEDSGVYFCASRQTGGDYEQYFGPGTRLTVT.